The present T cell receptor beta chain was sequenced within a study of identical twins. About this clonotype itself: What it recognizes is unknown.

Study-wide results and limits: Sequences that were out-of-frame, alpha and twin-shared displayed an excess of low generation probability. Weaker excess twin sharing was observed in beta out-of-frame sequences. Conclusions came from cross-sectional statistical analysis, not from following the same donors. Fewer insertions were carried by abundant cord blood beta clonotypes, but none was seen in memory repertoires.

TCRdb re-called the 5' RACE reads with MiXCR, one entry per CDR3 protein. The sample shows 300,000 to 400,000 distinct CDR3 sequences, 12% of them seen only once. With V trimmed by 0 bases and J by 2 bases, 7 bases remained unmatched. Looked up from germline, CDR1 is PRHDT and CDR2 is FYEKMQ (reference sequence). The CDR3 runs 18 residues. These same data were also listed under a study on yellow fever vaccine responses in identical twins.

This clonotype was sampled from a woman younger than 30 in good health. Sequencing input: CD8+ T cells sorted from blood. The rearrangement joins TRBV13 to TRBJ2-3; 11 bases are a match to TRBD1. The CDR3 reads CASSLGGQGATHTDTQYF. The CDR3 DNA reads TGTGCCAGCAGCTTAGGTGGACAGGGGGCTACCCACACAGATACGCAGTATTTT.